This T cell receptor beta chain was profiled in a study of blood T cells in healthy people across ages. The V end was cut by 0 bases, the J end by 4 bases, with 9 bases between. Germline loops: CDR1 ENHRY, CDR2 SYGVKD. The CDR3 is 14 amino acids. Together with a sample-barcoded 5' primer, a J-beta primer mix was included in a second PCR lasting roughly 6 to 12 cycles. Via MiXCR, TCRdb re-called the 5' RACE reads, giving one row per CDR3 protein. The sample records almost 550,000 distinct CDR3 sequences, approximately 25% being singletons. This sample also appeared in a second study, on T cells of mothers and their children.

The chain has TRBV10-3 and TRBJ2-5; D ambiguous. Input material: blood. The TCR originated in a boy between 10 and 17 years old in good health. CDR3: CAISESSPGETQYF. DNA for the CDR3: TGTGCCATCAGTGAGTCAAGTCCTGGAGAGACCCAGTACTTC.